These 7 T cell receptor beta chains were all obtained from the same sample, sequenced in a study of shared clonotypes between healthy human individuals. Here immunoSEQ multiplex PCR was the method, and the copy in TCRdb shows in-frame clones only, minus some. The data hold roughly 1,500,000 clones, with 98% observed a single time. Sequences were obtained from naive CD4+ T cells sorted from blood. Subset of the sample: CD45RA+ positively selected. These receptors originate from a man between 25 and 39 years old in good health.

V gene TRBV29-1 combines with J gene TRBJ2-7, with 11 bases lining up with TRBD2. Germline CDR1 SQVTM, CDR2 ANQGSEA. Unmatched junction bases numbered 6, after V lost 4 bases and J lost 10 bases. The CDR3 consists of 12 residues. CDR3 DNA: TGCAGCGTTGCCTTAGCGGGAGGGCTCCAGTACTTC. It specifies CSVALAGGLQYF.

The chain combines TRBV27 with TRBJ2-7, with 7 bases fitting TRBD1. CDR3 length: 13 residues. Per the germline V gene, CDR1 is MNHEY and CDR2 is SMNVEV (reference sequence). V shed 3 bases, J shed 2 bases, and the junction held 1 base outside the gene matches. The CDR3 reads CASSFQGAYEQYF. The DNA for the CDR3 is TGTGCCAGCAGTTTTCAGGGGGCCTACGAGCAGTACTTC.

The count of this clone is one. The J gene is TRBJ2-6, the V gene TRBV9; 10 positions agree with TRBD2. This CDR3 region has 18 residues. Trimming cost V 6 bases and J 0 bases; bases outside gene matches: 9. Germline V gene lookup returns CDR1 SGDLS and CDR2 YYNGEE. DNA for the CDR3: TGTGCCAGCAATAGGCTAGCGGGAGCCACCTCTGGGGCCAACGTCCTGACTTTC. Its protein product is CASNRLAGATSGANVLTF.

This chain joins TRBV6-5 and TRBJ2-3; D might be TRBD1 (5 bases). Germline V gene sequence: CDR1 MNHEY, CDR2 SVGAGI. The CDR3 consists of 13 residues. V shed 7 bases and J shed 2 bases, with 10 bases lying between them. This CDR3 reads CASTSDTTDTQYF. CDR3 DNA: TGTGCCAGCACCTCGGACACCACAGATACGCAGTATTTT.

This sequence joins TRBV5-1 and TRBJ2-2; D is unresolved. V lost 4 bases to trimming and J lost 3 bases, with 13 bases between them. CDR1 is SGHRS, CDR2 YFSETQ, per germline. There are 15 residues in the CDR3. The CDR3: CASSQRARDTGELFF. The DNA for the CDR3 is TGCGCCAGCAGCCAAAGGGCGCGAGACACCGGGGAGCTGTTTTTT.

The chain carries TRBV5-1 and TRBJ2-3, with D perhaps matching TRBD2 (6 bases). The CDR3 runs 14 residues. The germline gives CDR1 SGHRS, CDR2 YFSETQ. Trimming took 2 bases from V and 2 from J, leaving 9 bases between them. The CDR3: CASSLTGDTDTQYF. For the CDR3, the DNA is TGCGCCAGCAGCTTAACGGGGGACACAGATACGCAGTATTTT.

This clone appeared a single time. The genes are TRBV15 and TRBJ1-4; no clear D gene. This CDR3 is built from 15 residues. The ends were cut back, 5 bases at V and 1 base at J, with 11 bases in the middle. Germline lookup yields CDR1 LNHNV and CDR2 YYDKDF (reference sequence). The CDR3 nucleotides are TGTGCCACCAGCGCCCGCCGGGGAACTAATGAAAAACTGTTTTTT. As protein: CATSARRGTNEKLFF.